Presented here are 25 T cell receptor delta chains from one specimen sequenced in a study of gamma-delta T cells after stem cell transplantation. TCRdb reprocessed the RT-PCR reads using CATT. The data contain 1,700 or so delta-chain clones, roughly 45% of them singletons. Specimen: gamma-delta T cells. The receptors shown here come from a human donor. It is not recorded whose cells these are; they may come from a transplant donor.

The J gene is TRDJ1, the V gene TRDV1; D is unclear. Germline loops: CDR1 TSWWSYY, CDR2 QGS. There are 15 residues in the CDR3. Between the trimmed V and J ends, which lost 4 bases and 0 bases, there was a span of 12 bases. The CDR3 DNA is TGTGCTCTTGGGGGTGACGAGGATCACACCGATAAACTCATCTTT. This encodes CALGGDEDHTDKLIF.

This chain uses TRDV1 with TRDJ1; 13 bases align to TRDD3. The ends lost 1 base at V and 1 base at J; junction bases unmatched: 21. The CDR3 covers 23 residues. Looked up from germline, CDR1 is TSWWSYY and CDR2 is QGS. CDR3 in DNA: TGTGCTCTTGGGGAACCCCTCCTAGGGGGCCTTTACTGGGGGATACGGGTCACCGATAAACTCATCTTT. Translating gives CALGEPLLGGLYWGIRVTDKLIF.

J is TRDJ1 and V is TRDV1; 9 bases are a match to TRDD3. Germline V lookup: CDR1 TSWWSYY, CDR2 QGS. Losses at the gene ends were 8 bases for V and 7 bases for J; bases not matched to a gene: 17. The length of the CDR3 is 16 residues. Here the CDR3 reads CALIIIRSGDTGKLIF. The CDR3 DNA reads TGTGCTCTTATCATAATCAGGTCGGGGGATACAGGTAAACTCATCTTT.

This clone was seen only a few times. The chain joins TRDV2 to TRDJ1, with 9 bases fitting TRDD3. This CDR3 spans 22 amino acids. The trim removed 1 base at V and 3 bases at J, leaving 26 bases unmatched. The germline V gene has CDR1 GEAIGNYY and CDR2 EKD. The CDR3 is CACDTPFFGMEGTGGRSDKLIF. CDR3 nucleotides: TGTGCCTGTGACACGCCCTTCTTTGGTATGGAGGGTACTGGGGGACGTTCCGATAAACTCATCTTT.

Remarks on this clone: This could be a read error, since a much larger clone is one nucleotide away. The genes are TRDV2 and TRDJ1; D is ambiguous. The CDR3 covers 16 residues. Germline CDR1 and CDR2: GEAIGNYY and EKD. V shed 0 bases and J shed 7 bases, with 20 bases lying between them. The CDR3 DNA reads TGTGCCTGTGACACCCTACAGACCAGTAAGGGGCCTAAACTCATCTTT. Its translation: CACDTLQTSKGPKLIF.

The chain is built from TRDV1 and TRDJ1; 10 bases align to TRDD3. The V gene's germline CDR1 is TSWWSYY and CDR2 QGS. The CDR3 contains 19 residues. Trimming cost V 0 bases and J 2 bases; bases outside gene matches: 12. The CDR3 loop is CALGELQGGYGSRTDKLIF. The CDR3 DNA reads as TGTGCTCTTGGGGAACTCCAGGGGGGATACGGATCGAGGACCGATAAACTCATCTTT.

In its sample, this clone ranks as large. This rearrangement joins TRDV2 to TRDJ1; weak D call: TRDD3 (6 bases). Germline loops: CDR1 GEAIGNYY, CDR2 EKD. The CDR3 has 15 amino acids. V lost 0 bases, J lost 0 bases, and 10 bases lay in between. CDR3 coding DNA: TGTGCCTGTGACACCGTGGGGGCCTACACCGATAAACTCATCTTT. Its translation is CACDTVGAYTDKLIF.

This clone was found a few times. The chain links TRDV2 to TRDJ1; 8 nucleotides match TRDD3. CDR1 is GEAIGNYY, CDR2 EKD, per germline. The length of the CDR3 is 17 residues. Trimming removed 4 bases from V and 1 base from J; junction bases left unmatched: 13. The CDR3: CACEALGDPRSTDKLIF. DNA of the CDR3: TGTGCCTGTGAAGCTCTGGGGGACCCACGGAGCACCGATAAACTCATCTTT.

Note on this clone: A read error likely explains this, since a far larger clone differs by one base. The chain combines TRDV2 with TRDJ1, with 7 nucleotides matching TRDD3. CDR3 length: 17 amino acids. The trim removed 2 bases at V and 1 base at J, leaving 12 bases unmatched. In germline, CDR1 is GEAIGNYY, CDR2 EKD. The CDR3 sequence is CACDKPGDLGLTDKLIF. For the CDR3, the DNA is TGTGCCTGTGACAAACCGGGGGATTTGGGTCTCACCGATAAACTCATCTTT.

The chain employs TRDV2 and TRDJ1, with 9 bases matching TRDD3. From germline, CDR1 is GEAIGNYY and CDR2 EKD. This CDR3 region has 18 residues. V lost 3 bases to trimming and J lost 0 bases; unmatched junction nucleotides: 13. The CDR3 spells CACDPVLGDKKDTDKLIF. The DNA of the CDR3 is TGTGCCTGTGACCCTGTACTGGGGGACAAAAAGGACACCGATAAACTCATCTTT.

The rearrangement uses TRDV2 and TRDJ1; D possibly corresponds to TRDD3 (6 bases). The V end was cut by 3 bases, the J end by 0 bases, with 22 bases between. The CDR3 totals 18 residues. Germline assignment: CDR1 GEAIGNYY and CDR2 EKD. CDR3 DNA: TGTGCCTGTGACGAGTTGCCGGGGGACACCTCTTACACCGATAAACTCATCTTT. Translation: CACDELPGDTSYTDKLIF.

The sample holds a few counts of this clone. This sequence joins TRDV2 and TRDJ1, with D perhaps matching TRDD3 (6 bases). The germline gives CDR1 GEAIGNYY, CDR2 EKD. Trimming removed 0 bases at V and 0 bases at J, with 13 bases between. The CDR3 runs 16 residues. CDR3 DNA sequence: TGTGCCTGTGACACCCTCTCGGGGGACTACACCGATAAACTCATCTTT. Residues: CACDTLSGDYTDKLIF.

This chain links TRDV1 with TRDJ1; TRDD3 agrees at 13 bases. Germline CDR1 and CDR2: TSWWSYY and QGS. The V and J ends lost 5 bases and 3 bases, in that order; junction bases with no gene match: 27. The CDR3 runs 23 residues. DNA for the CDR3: TGTGCTCTTGGGCCTCGGCCCCTCCCTGTACTGGGGGATACGCCCTTTTACCCCGATAAACTCATCTTT. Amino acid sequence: CALGPRPLPVLGDTPFYPDKLIF.

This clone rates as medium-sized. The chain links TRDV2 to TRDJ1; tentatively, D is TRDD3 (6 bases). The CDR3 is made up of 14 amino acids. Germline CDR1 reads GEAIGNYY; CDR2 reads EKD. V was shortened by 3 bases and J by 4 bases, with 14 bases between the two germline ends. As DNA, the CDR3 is TGTGCCTGTGACCCACTGGGACTCTACGATAAACTCATCTTT. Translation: CACDPLGLYDKLIF.

In nucleotides, the CDR3 is TGTGCCTGTGACCCTGTACTGGGGGATACGCGGACAAGGCTCGATAAACTCATCTTT. Translating it yields CACDPVLGDTRTRLDKLIF. V is TRDV2 and J is TRDJ1, with TRDD3 matching 13 bases. CDR1 is GEAIGNYY and CDR2 is EKD in the germline V gene. V dropped 3 bases and J dropped 4; count of bases not matched to a gene: 16. This CDR3 region has 19 residues.

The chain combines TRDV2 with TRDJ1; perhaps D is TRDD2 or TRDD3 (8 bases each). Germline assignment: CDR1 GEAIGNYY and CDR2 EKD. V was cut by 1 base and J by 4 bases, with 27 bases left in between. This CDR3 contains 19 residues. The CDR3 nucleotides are TGTGCCTGTGACACACTTCCTACGGTACTGGGGGTCGAGATCGATAAACTCATCTTT. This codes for CACDTLPTVLGVEIDKLIF.

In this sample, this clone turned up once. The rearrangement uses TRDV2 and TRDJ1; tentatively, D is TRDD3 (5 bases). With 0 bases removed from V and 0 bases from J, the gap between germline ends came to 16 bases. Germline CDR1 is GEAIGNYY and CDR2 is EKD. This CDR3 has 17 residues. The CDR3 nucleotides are TGTGCCTGTGACACCGTCGGGGGTTTTTCCCACACCGATAAACTCATCTTT. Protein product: CACDTVGGFSHTDKLIF.

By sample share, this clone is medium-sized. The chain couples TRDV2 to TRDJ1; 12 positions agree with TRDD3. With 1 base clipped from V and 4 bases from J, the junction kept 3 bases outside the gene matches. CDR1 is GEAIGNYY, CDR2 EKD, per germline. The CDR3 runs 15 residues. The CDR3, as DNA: TGTGCCTGTGACACTCTGGGGGATACGGACGATAAACTCATCTTT. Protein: CACDTLGDTDDKLIF.

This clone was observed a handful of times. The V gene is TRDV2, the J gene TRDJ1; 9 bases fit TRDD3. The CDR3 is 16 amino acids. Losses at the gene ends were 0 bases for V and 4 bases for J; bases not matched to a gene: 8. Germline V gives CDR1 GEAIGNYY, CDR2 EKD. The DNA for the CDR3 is TGTGCCTGTGACACCGTACAGGGGATACGCTTCGATAAACTCATCTTT. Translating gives CACDTVQGIRFDKLIF.

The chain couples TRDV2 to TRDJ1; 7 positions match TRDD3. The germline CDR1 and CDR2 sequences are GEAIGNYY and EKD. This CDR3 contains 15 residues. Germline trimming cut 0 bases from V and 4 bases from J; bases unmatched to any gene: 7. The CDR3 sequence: CACDTVGDPCDKLIF. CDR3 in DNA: TGTGCCTGTGACACCGTGGGGGACCCCTGCGATAAACTCATCTTT.

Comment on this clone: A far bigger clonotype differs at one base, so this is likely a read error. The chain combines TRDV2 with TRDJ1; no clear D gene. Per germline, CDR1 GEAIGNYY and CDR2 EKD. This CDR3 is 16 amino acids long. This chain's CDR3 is CAAKRSPAMGHDQLIF. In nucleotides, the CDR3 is TGTGCCGCAAAAAGGTCCCCTGCCATGGGCCACGATCAACTCATCTTT.

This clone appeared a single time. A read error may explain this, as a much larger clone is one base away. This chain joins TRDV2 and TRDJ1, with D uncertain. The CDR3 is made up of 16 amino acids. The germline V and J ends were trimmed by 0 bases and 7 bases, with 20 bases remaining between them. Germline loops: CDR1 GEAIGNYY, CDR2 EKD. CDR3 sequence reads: CACDTLQTSAGPKLIF. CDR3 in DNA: TGTGCCTGTGACACCCTACAGACCAGTGCGGGGCCTAAACTCATCTTT.

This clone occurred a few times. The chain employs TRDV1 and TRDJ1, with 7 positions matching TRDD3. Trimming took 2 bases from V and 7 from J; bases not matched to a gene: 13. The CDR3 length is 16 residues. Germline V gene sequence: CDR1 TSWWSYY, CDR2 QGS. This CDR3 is CALGEISHWGTSKLIF. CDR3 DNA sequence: TGTGCTCTTGGGGAAATTTCCCACTGGGGCACCTCTAAACTCATCTTT.

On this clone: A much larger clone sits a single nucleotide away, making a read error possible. CDR3 nucleotides: TGTGCTCCTGGGGAACCAGGCCCCTGTACTGGGGGATGTGGGATACTCATCTTT. The encoded protein is CAPGEPGPCTGGCGILIF. This chain connects TRDV1 to TRDJ1, with 10 bases that match TRDD3. Germline CDR1 and CDR2: TSWWSYY and QGS. This CDR3 region has 18 residues.

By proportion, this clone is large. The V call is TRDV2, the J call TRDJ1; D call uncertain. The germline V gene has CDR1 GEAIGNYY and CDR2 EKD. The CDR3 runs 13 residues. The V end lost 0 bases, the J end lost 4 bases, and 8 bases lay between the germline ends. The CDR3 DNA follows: TGTGCCTGTGACACCGAAGACCACGATAAACTCATCTTT. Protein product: CACDTEDHDKLIF.